This is a list of T cell receptor beta chains from one sample in a study of blood T cell repertoires in COVID-19. This table comes from immunoSEQ multiplex PCR, and its TCRdb copy is limited to in-frame clones, with some not included. This table holds about 380,000 clones, around 90% found once. Sequencing was done on a sample of PBMCs or T cells enriched from blood (not recorded which). These receptors originate from a woman aged 18-29 years who had recovered from COVID-19. Both conserved end residues are trimmed from each CDR3. Each record gives: V gene, J gene, CDR3 protein.

>TRBV6-5|TRBJ1-3
ASGGGFLSGNTIY
>TRBV3-1/TRBV3-2|TRBJ2-5
ASSHPGGPRSEETQY
>TRBV2|TRBJ2-2
ASGDRYTGELF
>TRBV7-8|TRBJ2-3
ASSLRPAGLTDTQY
>TRBV11-2|TRBJ1-1
ASSLGLNRGATEAF
>TRBV6-5|TRBJ1-1
ASGGPGTEAF
>TRBV3-1/TRBV3-2|TRBJ1-6
ASSRYRGNSPLH
>TRBV3-1/TRBV3-2|TRBJ1-6
ASSQEGGVNSPLH
>TRBV9|TRBJ1-3
ASSAPRDRVGNTIY
>TRBV2|TRBJ1-2
ASSVGGGYYGYT
>TRBV6-5|TRBJ1-5
ASRPQGASNQPQH
>TRBV12-5|TRBJ1-4
ASGPGQGEKLF
>TRBV24-1|TRBJ2-5
ATSDFSAGQETQY
>TRBV5-6|TRBJ2-7
ASSLGGTGYEQY
>TRBV4-3|TRBJ2-7
ASSHGTGGEQY
>TRBV3-1/TRBV3-2|TRBJ1-6
ASSQVFQGLYSPLH
>TRBV7-3|TRBJ2-2
ASSLGRELF
>TRBV4-3|TRBJ1-4
ASSQGVPSRSSNEKLF
>TRBV7-2|TRBJ1-5
ASSFYRNQPQH
>TRBV6-1|TRBJ2-7
ASTDRPSGGAYEQY
>TRBV7-2|TRBJ1-6
ASSPKTYRVEGYNSPLH
>TRBV7-3|TRBJ1-2
ASSLTGQGLGGTYGYT
>TRBV5-4|TRBJ2-3
ASSSPGTSGSTDTQY
>TRBV9|TRBJ1-1
ASSPGHRDTEAF
>TRBV2|TRBJ2-7
ASSDRGIDEQY
>TRBV7-3|TRBJ2-1
ASSLALGREQF
>TRBV4-1|TRBJ1-5
ASSQKGEGASNQPQH
>TRBV4-1|TRBJ1-1
ASSQGQFNTEAF
>TRBV6-5|TRBJ1-2
ASQGSLHGYT
>TRBV5-5|TRBJ2-3
ASSLGGQGSDTQY
>TRBV6-5|TRBJ1-2
ASRRGTYGYT
>TRBV24-1|TRBJ2-5
ATSEDSYQETQY